Below are 24 T cell receptor beta chains sequenced from a single sample in a study of CD8 T cells in Susac syndrome (dated by TCRdb to the late 2010s). Library prep was done by the immunoSEQ multiplex PCR assay. RNA was extracted with the RNeasy kit and about 0.45 to 1 ug was reverse transcribed using random hexamers. The public sequencing data were trimmed at Q25 with fastp and processed into clonotypes with MiXCR by TCRdb, which kept only in-frame beta chains. CDR3 protein sequences are deduplicated, and each keeps its most common genes and DNA. A total of approximately 200,000 distinct CDR3 sequences appear in this sample, approximately 94% of them only once. The biggest ten clones account for 0.093% of the sample. Sequencing was carried out using CD4+ T cells from PBMCs. Receptor source: a human donor with multiple sclerosis.

The chain uses TRBV28 and TRBJ2-1; 8 positions agree with TRBD1. Germline CDR1 reads MDHEN; CDR2 reads SYDVKM. The CDR3 is 15 amino acids. The ends lost 5 bases at V and 5 bases at J; junction bases unmatched: 8. The CDR3 spells CASSPTGGKDNEQFF. The CDR3 nucleotides read TGTGCCAGCAGTCCCACAGGGGGGAAGGACAATGAGCAGTTCTTC.

The chain links TRBV2 to TRBJ2-6; D unclear. Germline loops: CDR1 SNHLY, CDR2 FYNNEI. The CDR3 length is 16 residues. The ends were cut back, 6 bases at V and 0 bases at J, with 12 bases in the middle. CDR3 coding DNA: TGTGCCAGCAGGGAGACCGCTAGCTCTGGGGCCAACGTCCTGACTTTC. Amino acids: CASRETASSGANVLTF.

V is TRBV7-9 and J is TRBJ2-5; 8 positions match TRBD1. Looked up from germline, CDR1 is SEHNR and CDR2 is FQNEAQ (reference sequence). V dropped 5 bases and J dropped 5; count of bases not matched to a gene: 7. The CDR3 extends over 14 amino acids. CDR3 residues: CASSPMTGVETQYF. Written as DNA, the CDR3 is TGTGCCAGCAGCCCGATGACAGGGGTTGAGACCCAGTACTTC.

The genes are TRBV5-1 and TRBJ2-3, with unresolved D. Between the trimmed V and J ends, which lost 0 bases and 0 bases, there was a span of 5 bases. CDR1 SGHRS and CDR2 YFSETQ come from the germline V gene. CDR3 length: 14 residues. The CDR3 region is CASSLEVSTDTQYF. The CDR3 nucleotides are TGCGCCAGCAGCTTGGAGGTCAGCACAGATACGCAGTATTTT. Full variable domain (outside the CDR3, taken from reference TRBV5-1 and TRBJ2-3): KAGVTQTPRYLIKTRGQQVTLSCSPISGHRSVSWYQQTPGQGLQFLFEYFSETQRNKGNFPGRFSGRQFSNSRSEMNVSTLELGDSALYLCASSLEVSTDTQYFGPGTRLTVL.

This chain links TRBV27 with TRBJ2-7; TRBD2 aligns across 9 bases. Germline V gene data show CDR1 as MNHEY and CDR2 as SMNVEV (reference sequence). The CDR3 spans 14 residues. V dropped 6 bases and J dropped 3; count of bases not matched to a gene: 6. For the CDR3, the DNA is TGTGCCAGCAGCCTTAGCGGGGGTTACTACGAGCAGTACTTC. Its translation: CASSLSGGYYEQYF.

The rearrangement joins TRBV29-1 to TRBJ1-1; tentative D call: TRBD1 (5 bases). This CDR3 region has 12 residues. Germline-derived CDR1 and CDR2 are SQVTM and ANQGSEA. Trimming shortened V by 2 bases and J by 6 bases, and 10 bases separated the two germline ends. Here the CDR3 DNA reads TGCAGCGTTGAATGGGGCGGTGCTGAAGCTTTCTTT. Amino acids: CSVEWGGAEAFF.

The chain recombines TRBV20-1 with TRBJ2-5; TRBD2 matches 7 bases. This CDR3 has 14 residues. The germline V gene encodes CDR1 DFQATT and CDR2 SNEGSKA (reference sequence). V lost 6 bases, J lost 3 bases, and 10 bases stayed unmatched. DNA for the CDR3: TGCAGTGCCCCTCAGGGACTAACTAAAGAGACCCAGTACTTC. Residues: CSAPQGLTKETQYF.

The chain has TRBV29-1 and TRBJ2-5, with D uncertain. There are 15 residues in the CDR3. Trimming took off 7 bases at V and 4 bases at J, with 22 bases between the two ends. CDR1 and CDR2 from the germline V gene are SQVTM and ANQGSEA. The CDR3 sequence: CSATFIQSGGETQYF. CDR3 bases: TGCAGCGCAACCTTTATACAGTCGGGCGGAGAGACCCAGTACTTC.

This chain uses TRBV21-1 with TRBJ2-1; no check of the table's D call, TRBD2, against the DNA was made. TRBV21-1 is a known pseudogene. The CDR3 contains 15 residues. CDR3 in DNA: TGTGCCAGCAGCAAAGTAGCGGGGGGACCCAATGAGCAGTTCTTC. Residues: CASSKVAGGPNEQFF.

V usage is TRBV4-2 and J usage is TRBJ2-1; possible D gene TRBD2, 6 bases. Germline V gene lookup returns CDR1 LGHNA and CDR2 YNFKEQ. The CDR3 sequence is 17 residues long. Trimming stripped 4 bases from V and 0 bases from J, with 16 bases between. CDR3 sequence (DNA): TGTGCCAGCAGCCTCCGGGGGACCACTAGCTCCTACAATGAGCAGTTCTTC. Translated: CASSLRGTTSSYNEQFF.

The chain joins TRBV18 to TRBJ2-7; 8 bases map to TRBD1. This CDR3 is 15 amino acids long. Germline V gene data show CDR1 as KGHSH and CDR2 as LQKENI. Trimming cost V 8 bases and J 0 bases; bases outside gene matches: 9. The CDR3 here is CASQSSGQASYEQYF. The CDR3 DNA is TGTGCCAGCCAATCCTCGGGACAGGCCTCCTACGAGCAGTACTTC.

V gene TRBV5-1 combines with J gene TRBJ2-5; D is ambiguous. Trimming took 6 bases from V and 0 from J, leaving 12 bases between them. The length of the CDR3 is 14 residues. Germline-derived CDR1 and CDR2 are SGHRS and YFSETQ. The CDR3 region has the DNA TGCGCCAGCAATCCTAACGCGTACCAAGAGACCCAGTACTTC. Translating it yields CASNPNAYQETQYF.

V usage is TRBV4-2 and J usage is TRBJ2-1; 11 nucleotides agree with TRBD2. The germline V gene has CDR1 LGHNA and CDR2 YNFKEQ. V lost 1 base, J lost 6 bases, and 11 bases stayed unmatched. CDR3 size: 18 residues. The CDR3 coding sequence is TGTGCCAGCAGCCAAGGGACCACACTAGCGGGGGCGATCAATGAGCAGTTCTTC. Protein: CASSQGTTLAGAINEQFF.

The chain employs TRBV12-3 or TRBV12-4 and TRBJ1-1, with TRBD1 identical over 7 bases. Trimming cost V 1 base and J 11 bases; bases outside gene matches: 13. CDR3 length equals 15 residues. CDR3 residues: CASSLGGGGPGRAFF. As DNA, the CDR3 is TGTGCCAGCAGTTTAGGCGGAGGGGGCCCGGGTAGGGCTTTCTTT.

The CDR3 DNA reads as TGCAGTGCTCTTAGAGGGGGAACAGATACGCAGTATTTT. Protein: CSALRGGTDTQYF. V usage is TRBV20-1 and J usage is TRBJ2-3; a possible D gene is TRBD1 (6 bases). This CDR3 contains 13 residues. Trimming removed 5 bases at V and 3 bases at J, with 12 bases between. The germline gives CDR1 DFQATT, CDR2 SNEGSKA (reference sequence).

The rearrangement links TRBV6-5 to TRBJ1-1; no definite D call. V was trimmed by 0 bases and J by 6 bases, leaving 14 bases between them. Germline loops: CDR1 MNHEY, CDR2 SVGAGI. CDR3 length equals 15 residues. The CDR3 coding sequence is TGTGCCAGCAGTTACTCAGGAAGAGGGTTGCCTGAAGCTTTCTTT. Amino acids: CASSYSGRGLPEAFF.

The chain joins TRBV7-2 to TRBJ1-2; D is unclear. Trimming left V 5 bases short and J 14 bases short, with 21 bases between. The CDR3 totals 13 residues. CDR1 is SGHTA and CDR2 is FQGNSA in the germline V gene. CDR3 residues: CASSPGVERARTF. The CDR3 DNA sequence: TGTGCCAGCAGCCCCGGGGTTGAAAGGGCGAGAACCTTC.

The rearrangement joins TRBV6-5 to TRBJ1-2; D not resolved. V lost 1 base to trimming and J lost 4 bases, with 10 bases between them. The V gene's germline CDR1 is MNHEY and CDR2 SVGAGI. The CDR3 consists of 14 residues. CDR3 sequence: CASSYYREPYGYTF. The DNA of the CDR3 is TGTGCCAGCAGTTACTACCGGGAGCCCTATGGCTACACCTTC.

This clonotype is a singleton in its sample. The chain employs TRBV7-2 and TRBJ1-2, with 7 bases fitting TRBD1. V was pared by 8 bases and J by 3 bases, with 9 bases of the junction left unmatched. CDR1 and CDR2 from the germline V gene are SGHTA and FQGNSA. The CDR3 sequence is 14 residues long. This CDR3 is CASGRQGTDYGYTF. DNA of the CDR3: TGTGCCAGCGGCCGACAGGGTACGGACTATGGCTACACCTTC.

The chain combines TRBV28 with TRBJ1-1; D possibly corresponds to TRBD1 (6 bases). The V gene's germline CDR1 is MDHEN and CDR2 SYDVKM. This CDR3 spans 16 amino acids. V gave up 6 bases and J gave up 8 bases, with 25 bases separating them. As DNA, the CDR3 is TGTGCCAGCAGCGTAGGTGGGGACATCGGGGAAAGCGAAGCTTTCTTT. This translates into CASSVGGDIGESEAFF.

The CDR3 here is CASSSQGVYEQYF. As DNA, the CDR3 is TGTGCCAGCAGCTCCCAGGGCGTCTACGAGCAGTACTTC. V is TRBV11-2 and J is TRBJ2-7, with D possibly TRBD1 on 5 matching bases. Germline CDR1 reads SGHAT; CDR2 reads FQNNGV. The V and J ends lost 4 bases and 3 bases respectively, with 10 bases between them. The CDR3 extends over 13 amino acids.

This clonotype has a single count. The genes are TRBV5-1 and TRBJ2-2; D call uncertain. The germline gives CDR1 SGHRS, CDR2 YFSETQ. The CDR3 consists of 15 residues. Deletions cut 2 bases from V and 3 bases from J, with 11 bases between. The DNA of the CDR3 is TGCGCCAGCAGCTTTGGGAAATTGGACACCGGGGAGCTGTTTTTT. It encodes CASSFGKLDTGELFF.

The genes are TRBV6-5 and TRBJ1-2, with D tentatively TRBD1 (6 bases). Germline V lookup: CDR1 MNHEY, CDR2 SVGAGI. This CDR3 spans 12 amino acids. Trimming shortened V by 6 bases and J by 2 bases, and 7 bases separated the two germline ends. The CDR3 spells CASRGHNYGYTF. The CDR3 DNA reads as TGTGCCAGCAGGGGACACAACTATGGCTACACCTTC.

The chain uses TRBV30 and TRBJ1-2; a possible D gene is TRBD1 (5 bases). The germline V gene has CDR1 GTSNPN and CDR2 SVGIG (reference sequence). The CDR3 is 12 amino acids. V was cut by 3 bases and J by 7 bases, with 12 bases left in between. CDR3 DNA: TGTGCCTGGAGACAGGTCCGGGGTGGCTACACCTTC. Residues: CAWRQVRGGYTF.